One and the same sample provided the 8 T cell receptor beta chains below, sequenced in a study of CD8+CD57+ T cells in acquired aplastic anemia. Researchers used genomic DNA as the template to profile TCR beta VDJ and CDR3. Each CDR3 protein is one row after TCRdb ran MiXCR on the reads. Of 89,000 or so distinct CDR3 sequences in the sample, around 68% were seen once. In patients chosen for sequencing, flow cytometry had shown CD8+CD57+ cell expansion. The sample was sorted CD4+, CD8+, or CD8+CD57+ T cells (not recorded which) from PBMCs. The origin of the receptors is a human donor with aplastic anemia.

This clonotype was seen ten or more times. The V call is TRBV4-1, the J call TRBJ2-1, with TRBD2 identical over 12 bases. The germline CDR1 and CDR2 sequences are MGHRA and YSYEKL. The V segment lost 1 base and the J segment 0 bases; nucleotides outside the gene matches: 13. This CDR3 has 21 residues. CDR3 amino acids: CASSQGLGLAGGSSSYNEQFF. The CDR3, as DNA: TGCGCCAGCAGCCAAGGGTTGGGGCTAGCGGGAGGGTCTAGCTCCTACAATGAGCAGTTCTTC.

J is TRBJ1-5 and V is TRBV5-1; 8 bases match TRBD1. This CDR3 is built from 15 residues. CDR1 is SGHRS and CDR2 is YFSETQ in the germline V gene. The J segment lost 4 bases and the V segment lost 3 bases, leaving 6 bases of the junction unmatched. CDR3 region: CASSWGTGDNQPQHF. The CDR3 DNA follows: TGCGCCAGCAGCTGGGGGACAGGTGATAATCAGCCCCAGCATTTT.

This chain uses TRBV4-2 with TRBJ2-1; D is unclear. V was shortened by 8 bases and J by 5 bases, with 7 bases between the two germline ends. The CDR3 sequence is 11 residues long. In germline, CDR1 is LGHNA, CDR2 YNFKEQ. The CDR3 nucleotides read TGTGCCAGCGCCACACACAATGAGCAGTTCTTC. Encoded protein: CASATHNEQFF.

The chain recombines TRBV20-1 with TRBJ1-6; the match to TRBD1 covers 7 bases. Germline CDR1 is DFQATT and CDR2 is SNEGSKA (reference sequence). There are 15 residues in the CDR3. With 3 bases clipped from V and 5 bases from J, the junction kept 7 bases outside the gene matches. CDR3 nucleotide sequence: TGCAGTGCTAGGAGGGGGCGGGAAAATAATTCACCCCTCCACTTT. This encodes CSARRGRENNSPLHF.

V gene TRBV25-1 combines with J gene TRBJ1-5, with D possibly TRBD1 on 5 matching bases. Trimming stripped 2 bases from V and 0 bases from J, with 17 bases between. The CDR3 extends over 18 amino acids. Germline V lookup: CDR1 MGHDK, CDR2 SYGVNS. The CDR3 loop reads CASSEPAGTVYSNQPQHF. The CDR3 region has the DNA TGTGCCAGCAGTGAACCTGCCGGGACGGTGTATAGCAATCAGCCCCAGCATTTT. Full variable domain (remainder filled in from reference TRBV25-1 and TRBJ1-5): EADIYQTPRYLVIGTGKKITLECSQTMGHDKMYWYQQDPGMELHLIHYSYGVNSTEKGDLSSESTVSRIRTEHFPLTLESARPSHTSQYLCASSEPAGTVYSNQPQHFGDGTRLSIL.

DNA for the CDR3: TGTGCCAGTAGTACCAGGGACGGCGAAGCTTTCTTT. It encodes CASSTRDGEAFF. V usage is TRBV19 and J usage is TRBJ1-1, with D maybe TRBD1 (5 bases). Trimming stripped 4 bases from V and 8 bases from J, with 11 bases between. Germline CDR1 is LNHDA and CDR2 is SQIVND (reference sequence). This CDR3 region has 12 residues.

This clonotype is a singleton in its sample. This chain uses TRBV10-1 with TRBJ2-7; 8 nucleotides align to TRBD2. Germline V gene data show CDR1 as WNHNN and CDR2 as SYGVQD (reference sequence). The length of the CDR3 is 14 residues. After removal of 0 bases from V and 2 bases from J, the junction contained 0 bases not matched to a gene. DNA of the CDR3: TGCGCCAGCAGTGAGTCGCGGGGGGCCTACGAGCAGTACTTC. Translation gives CASSESRGAYEQYF.

The chain employs TRBV7-9 and TRBJ1-4, with TRBD1 matching 7 bases. The CDR3 spans 15 residues. Trimming cost V 6 bases and J 5 bases; bases outside gene matches: 9. Germline CDR1 is SEHNR and CDR2 is FQNEAQ (reference sequence). CDR3 nucleotides: TGTGCCAGCAGGGGACAGTCCTCAGGGAATGAAAAACTGTTTTTT. Protein product: CASRGQSSGNEKLFF. The full variable domain, its missing parts supplied by reference TRBV7-9 and TRBJ1-4, is DTGVSQNPRHKITKRGQNVTFRCDPISEHNRLYWYRQTLGQGPEFLTYFQNEAQLEKSRLLSDRFSAERPKGSFSTLEIQRTEQGDSAMYLCASRGQSSGNEKLFFGSGTQLSVL.